Presented here are 16 T cell receptor beta chains from one specimen sequenced in a study of blood T cell repertoires in COVID-19. Repertoires were generated with immunoSEQ multiplex PCR, while TCRdb's copy carries only in-frame clones and drops some. The table shows some 190,000 clones, with 65% to 85% occurring only once. The sequencing sample was made of PBMCs or T cells enriched from blood (not recorded which). The receptors were sampled from a woman aged 30 to 39 who had recovered from COVID-19.

This clone was counted between two and nine times. V gene TRBV2 combines with J gene TRBJ2-5; TRBD2 might be the D (7 bases). The CDR3 runs to 14 residues. Germline lookup yields CDR1 SNHLY and CDR2 FYNNEI. Between the trimmed V and J ends, which lost 5 bases and 4 bases, there was a span of 14 bases. CDR3 in amino acids: CASSTQGGGETQYF. As DNA, the CDR3 is TGTGCCAGCAGTACACAGGGCGGGGGAGAGACCCAGTACTTC.

This clone appeared once. J is TRBJ1-4 and V is TRBV11-2; no clear D. Trimming shortened V by 2 bases and J by 8 bases, and 15 bases separated the two germline ends. The CDR3 has 15 residues. Germline CDR1 reads SGHAT; CDR2 reads FQNNGV. The CDR3 is CASSLLEEREEKLFF. The DNA of the CDR3 is TGTGCCAGCAGCTTATTGGAGGAGAGGGAGGAAAAACTGTTTTTT.

The chain employs TRBV18 and TRBJ2-1, with D possibly TRBD2 on 6 matching bases. Trimming cost V 2 bases and J 1 base, with 9 bases left between them. Germline V gene sequence: CDR1 KGHSH, CDR2 LQKENI. This CDR3 contains 15 residues. This CDR3 reads CASSPLAGSYNEQFF. The CDR3 DNA reads TGTGCCAGCTCACCATTGGCGGGGTCCTACAATGAGCAGTTCTTC.

The chain couples TRBV5-1 to TRBJ2-1, with TRBD2 identical over 9 bases. The junction had 4 bases not matched to a gene; V was cut back by 0 bases and J by 6 bases. The CDR3 has 15 amino acids. Germline V CDR1 and CDR2: SGHRS, YFSETQ. The CDR3 region has the DNA TGCGCCAGCAGCTTGGTAGCGGGAGAAGGCAATGAGCAGTTCTTC. It yields the protein CASSLVAGEGNEQFF. The full variable domain, in which reference TRBV5-1 and TRBJ2-1 provide the parts outside the CDR3, is KAGVTQTPRYLIKTRGQQVTLSCSPISGHRSVSWYQQTPGQGLQFLFEYFSETQRNKGNFPGRFSGRQFSNSRSEMNVSTLELGDSALYLCASSLVAGEGNEQFFGPGTRLTVL.

This clone was observed a handful of times. The rearrangement joins TRBV24-1 to TRBJ1-2; 9 bases map to TRBD1. The V and J ends lost 0 bases and 5 bases, in that order; junction bases with no gene match: 6. This CDR3 comprises 16 residues. Germline CDR1 reads KGHDR; CDR2 reads SFDVKD. The CDR3 coding sequence is TGTGCCACCAGTGATTTGAATCGACAGGGGGTATATGGCTACACCTTC. Translating it yields CATSDLNRQGVYGYTF.

This chain uses TRBV5-6 with TRBJ2-1, with TRBD2 identical over 10 bases. Germline V gene lookup returns CDR1 SGHDT and CDR2 YYEEEE. J gave up 5 bases and V 2 bases, and 4 bases lay outside the gene matches. The CDR3 extends over 15 amino acids. The CDR3 is CASSLAGGLDNEQFF. Here the CDR3 DNA reads TGTGCCAGCAGCTTAGCGGGGGGGCTGGACAATGAGCAGTTCTTC.

V gene TRBV5-1 combines with J gene TRBJ2-2; 9 nucleotides line up with TRBD1. The V gene end was trimmed by 2 bases and the J gene end by 4 bases; junction bases not matched to a gene: 3. Germline V CDR1 and CDR2: SGHRS, YFSETQ. The CDR3 length is 15 residues. The CDR3 protein is CASSFGTGPTGELFF. In DNA form, the CDR3 reads TGCGCCAGCAGCTTTGGGACAGGGCCCACCGGGGAGCTGTTTTTT.

The chain combines TRBV6-4 with TRBJ2-3; 9 positions match TRBD2. V gave up 4 bases and J gave up 3 bases; unmatched junction bases: 2. The CDR3 is 14 residues long. Per the germline V gene, CDR1 is MRHNA and CDR2 is SNTAGT. CDR3 region: CASSGLAGTDTQYF. The CDR3, as DNA: TGTGCCAGCAGTGGTCTAGCGGGGACAGATACGCAGTATTTT.

In its sample, this clone was seen a few times. The chain recombines TRBV28 with TRBJ1-2, with D possibly being TRBD1 (6 bases). Between the trimmed V and J ends, which lost 4 bases and 6 bases, there was a span of 15 bases. This CDR3 is built from 14 residues. Germline lookup yields CDR1 MDHEN and CDR2 SYDVKM. The CDR3 sequence is CASSSPQGWNGYTF. CDR3 nucleotides: TGTGCCAGCAGTTCGCCTCAGGGGTGGAATGGCTACACCTTC.

This clone appeared a few times. The chain links TRBV28 to TRBJ2-1, with 10 bases lining up with TRBD2. Germline-derived CDR1 and CDR2 are MDHEN and SYDVKM. Germline trimming cut 4 bases from V and 1 base from J; bases unmatched to any gene: 7. This CDR3 comprises 17 residues. In DNA form, the CDR3 reads TGTGCCAGCAGTTCCCTACTAGCGGGGATTTCCTACAATGAGCAGTTCTTC. It codes for CASSSLLAGISYNEQFF. The variable domain in full, completed from reference TRBV28 and TRBJ2-1, reads DVKVTQSSRYLVKRTGEKVFLECVQDMDHENMFWYRQDPGLGLRLIYFSYDVKMKEKGDIPEGYSVSREKKERFSLILESASTNQTSMYLCASSSLLAGISYNEQFFGPGTRLTVL.

This clone occurred a few times. The V and J genes are TRBV9 and TRBJ1-4; 9 bases are shared with TRBD1. This CDR3 is built from 14 residues. The ends lost 3 bases at V and 7 bases at J; junction bases unmatched: 4. Germline V CDR1 and CDR2: SGDLS, YYNGEE. The CDR3 here is CASSATGGFEKLFF. CDR3 in DNA: TGTGCCAGCAGCGCGACAGGGGGATTTGAAAAACTGTTTTTT. The full variable domain, with the rest looked up from reference TRBV9 and TRBJ1-4, is DSGVTQTPKHLITATGQRVTLRCSPRSGDLSVYWYQQSLDQGLQFLIQYYNGEERAKGNILERFSAQQFPDLHSELNLSSLELGDSALYFCASSATGGFEKLFFGSGTQLSVL.

This clone showed up just a few times. The chain combines TRBV24-1 with TRBJ1-5; 8 bases agree with TRBD1. V was pared by 5 bases and J by 4 bases, with 0 bases of the junction left unmatched. The CDR3 contains 13 residues. Germline CDR1 KGHDR, CDR2 SFDVKD. In nucleotides, the CDR3 is TGTGCCACCAGTGGGACAGGGAATCAGCCCCAGCATTTT. Its protein is CATSGTGNQPQHF.

The V gene is TRBV30, the J gene TRBJ1-5; D unclear. V lost 0 bases and J lost 3, with 9 bases in between. The CDR3 spans 14 residues. Germline V CDR1 and CDR2: GTSNPN, SVGIG (reference sequence). Here the CDR3 DNA reads TGTGCCTGGAGTGTGGGAGTCCACAATCAGCCCCAGCATTTT. It codes for CAWSVGVHNQPQHF.

The chain joins TRBV15 to TRBJ2-7, with a weak D call TRBD1 (6 bases). The CDR3 covers 14 residues. Germline V gene lookup returns CDR1 LNHNV and CDR2 YYDKDF (reference sequence). With 1 base removed from V and 2 bases from J, the gap between germline ends came to 9 bases. CDR3 amino acids: CATSRAAGAYEQYF. The DNA of the CDR3 is TGTGCCACCAGCAGAGCGGCAGGGGCCTACGAGCAGTACTTC.

The chain is built from TRBV19 and TRBJ2-3, with D possibly being TRBD2 (5 bases). The length of the CDR3 is 14 residues. The V end was cut by 6 bases, the J end by 0 bases, with 10 bases between. The V gene's germline CDR1 is LNHDA and CDR2 SQIVND (reference sequence). CDR3 DNA sequence: TGTGCCAGTAGCCCGGGGTGGAGCACAGATACGCAGTATTTT. It is translated as CASSPGWSTDTQYF.

The chain has TRBV5-5 and TRBJ1-4, with D maybe TRBD1 (6 bases). The V end lost 5 bases, the J end lost 0 bases, and 8 bases lay between the germline ends. CDR3 length equals 14 residues. Germline V gene data show CDR1 as SGHKS and CDR2 as YYEKEE (reference sequence). The DNA for the CDR3 is TGTGCCAGCAGAACAGGGACAACTAATGAAAAACTGTTTTTT. This gives the protein CASRTGTTNEKLFF.